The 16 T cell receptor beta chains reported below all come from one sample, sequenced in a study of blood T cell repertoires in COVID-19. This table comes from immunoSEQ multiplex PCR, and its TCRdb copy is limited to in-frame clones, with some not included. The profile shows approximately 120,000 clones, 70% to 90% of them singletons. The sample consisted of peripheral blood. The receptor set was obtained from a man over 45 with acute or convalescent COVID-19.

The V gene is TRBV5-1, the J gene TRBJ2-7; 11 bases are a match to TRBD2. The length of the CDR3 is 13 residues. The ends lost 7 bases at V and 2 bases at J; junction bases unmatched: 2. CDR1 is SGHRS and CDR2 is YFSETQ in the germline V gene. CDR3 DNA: TGCGCCAGCGGGACTAGCGGCACCTACGAGCAGTACTTC. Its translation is CASGTSGTYEQYF.

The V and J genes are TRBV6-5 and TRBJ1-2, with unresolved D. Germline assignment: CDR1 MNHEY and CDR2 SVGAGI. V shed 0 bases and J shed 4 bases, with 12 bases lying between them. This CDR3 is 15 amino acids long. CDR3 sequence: CASSYSNLILYGYTF. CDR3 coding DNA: TGTGCCAGCAGTTACTCGAACTTAATCCTCTATGGCTACACCTTC.

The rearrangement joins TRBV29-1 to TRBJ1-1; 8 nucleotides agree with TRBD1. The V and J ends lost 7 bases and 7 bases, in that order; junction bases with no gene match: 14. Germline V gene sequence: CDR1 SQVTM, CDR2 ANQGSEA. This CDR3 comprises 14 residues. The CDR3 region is CSASRPGQENEAFF. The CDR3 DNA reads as TGCAGCGCGAGCCGTCCGGGACAGGAGAATGAAGCTTTCTTT. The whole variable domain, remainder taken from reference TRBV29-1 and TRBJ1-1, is SAVISQKPSRDICQRGTSLTIQCQVDSQVTMMFWYRQQPGQSLTLIATANQGSEATYESGFVIDKFPISRPNLTFSTLTVSNMSPEDSSIYLCSASRPGQENEAFFGQGTRLTVV.

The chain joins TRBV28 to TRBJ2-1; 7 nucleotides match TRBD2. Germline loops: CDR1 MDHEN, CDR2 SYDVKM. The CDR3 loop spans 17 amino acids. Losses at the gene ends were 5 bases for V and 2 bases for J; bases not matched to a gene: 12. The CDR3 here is CASSPKGLVKPYNEQFF. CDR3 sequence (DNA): TGTGCCAGCAGTCCAAAAGGACTAGTGAAACCCTACAATGAGCAGTTCTTC. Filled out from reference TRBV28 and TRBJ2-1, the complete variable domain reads DVKVTQSSRYLVKRTGEKVFLECVQDMDHENMFWYRQDPGLGLRLIYFSYDVKMKEKGDIPEGYSVSREKKERFSLILESASTNQTSMYLCASSPKGLVKPYNEQFFGPGTRLTVL.

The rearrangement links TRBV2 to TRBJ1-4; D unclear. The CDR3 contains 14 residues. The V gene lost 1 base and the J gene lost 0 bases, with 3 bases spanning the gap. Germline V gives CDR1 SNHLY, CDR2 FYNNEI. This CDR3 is CASSEGPTNEKLFF. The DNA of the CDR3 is TGTGCCAGCAGTGAAGGGCCAACTAATGAAAAACTGTTTTTT. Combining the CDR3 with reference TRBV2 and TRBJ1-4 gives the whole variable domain EPEVTQTPSHQVTQMGQEVILRCVPISNHLYFYWYRQILGQKVEFLVSFYNNEISEKSEIFDDQFSVERPDGSNFTLKIRSTKLEDSAMYFCASSEGPTNEKLFFGSGTQLSVL.

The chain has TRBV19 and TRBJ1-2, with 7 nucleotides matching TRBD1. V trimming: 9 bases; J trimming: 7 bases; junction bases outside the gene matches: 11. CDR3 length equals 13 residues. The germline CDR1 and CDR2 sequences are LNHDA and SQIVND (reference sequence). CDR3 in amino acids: CASRQGLNLGYTF. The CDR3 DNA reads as TGTGCCAGCAGACAGGGTTTAAATCTTGGCTACACCTTC.

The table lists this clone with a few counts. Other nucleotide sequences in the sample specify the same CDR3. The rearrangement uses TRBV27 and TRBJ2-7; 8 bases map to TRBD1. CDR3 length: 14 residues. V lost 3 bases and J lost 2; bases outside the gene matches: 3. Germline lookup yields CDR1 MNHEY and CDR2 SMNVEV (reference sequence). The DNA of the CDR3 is TGTGCCAGCAGTTTGGGCAGGGGGCCCTACGAGCAGTACTTC. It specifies CASSLGRGPYEQYF.

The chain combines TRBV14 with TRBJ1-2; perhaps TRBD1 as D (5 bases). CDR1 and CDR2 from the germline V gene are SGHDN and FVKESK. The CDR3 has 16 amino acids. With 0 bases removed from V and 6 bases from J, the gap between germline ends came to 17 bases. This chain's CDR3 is CASSQEIGGEVDGYTF. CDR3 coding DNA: TGTGCCAGCAGCCAAGAAATCGGAGGGGAAGTAGATGGCTACACCTTC.

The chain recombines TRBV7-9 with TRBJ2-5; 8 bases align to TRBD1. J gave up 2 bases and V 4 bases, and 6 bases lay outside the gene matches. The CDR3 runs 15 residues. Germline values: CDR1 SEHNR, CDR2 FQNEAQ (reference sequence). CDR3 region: CASSSGQGSQETQYF. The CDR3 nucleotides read TGTGCCAGCAGCTCAGGACAGGGCTCTCAAGAGACCCAGTACTTC.

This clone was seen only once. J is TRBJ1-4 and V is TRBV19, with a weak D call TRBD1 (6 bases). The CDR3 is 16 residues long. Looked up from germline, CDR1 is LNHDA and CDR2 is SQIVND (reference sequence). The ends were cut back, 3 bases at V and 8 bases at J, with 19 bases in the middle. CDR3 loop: CASSMKTGNVPEKLFF. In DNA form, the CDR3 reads TGTGCCAGTAGTATGAAAACAGGGAATGTGCCCGAAAAACTGTTTTTT.

The CDR3 DNA reads as TGTGCCAGTACTCCAGGTAACCCCTACGAGCAGTACTTC. The encoded protein is CASTPGNPYEQYF. This chain links TRBV19 with TRBJ2-7; no firm D call. With 7 bases removed from V and 2 bases from J, the gap between germline ends came to 12 bases. The CDR3 consists of 13 residues. Germline-derived CDR1 and CDR2 are LNHDA and SQIVND (reference sequence).

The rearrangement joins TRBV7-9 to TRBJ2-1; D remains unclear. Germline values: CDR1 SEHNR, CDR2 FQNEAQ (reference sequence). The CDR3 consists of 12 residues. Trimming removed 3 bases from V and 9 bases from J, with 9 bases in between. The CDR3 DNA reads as TGTGCCAGCAGCTTTCCGGGTGGTGAGCAGTTCTTC. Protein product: CASSFPGGEQFF.

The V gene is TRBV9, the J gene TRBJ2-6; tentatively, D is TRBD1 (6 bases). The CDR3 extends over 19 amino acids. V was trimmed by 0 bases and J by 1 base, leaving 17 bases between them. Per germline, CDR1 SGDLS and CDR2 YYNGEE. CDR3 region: CASSVESGTFRSGANVLTF. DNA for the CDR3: TGTGCCAGCAGCGTAGAGTCGGGGACATTTCGATCTGGGGCCAACGTCCTGACTTTC.

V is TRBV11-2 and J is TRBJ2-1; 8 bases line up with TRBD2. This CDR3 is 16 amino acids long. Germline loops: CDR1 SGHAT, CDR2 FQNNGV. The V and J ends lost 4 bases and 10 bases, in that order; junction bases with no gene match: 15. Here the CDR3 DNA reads TGTGCCAGCAGCTCACAAGCGAGCGGGAGAGGGGAGGAGCAGTTCTTC. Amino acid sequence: CASSSQASGRGEEQFF.

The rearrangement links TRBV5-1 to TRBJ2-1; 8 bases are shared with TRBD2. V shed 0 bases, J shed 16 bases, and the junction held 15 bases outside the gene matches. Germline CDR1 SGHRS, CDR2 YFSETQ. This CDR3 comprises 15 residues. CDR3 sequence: CASSLGGSGSPLGFF. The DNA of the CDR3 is TGCGCCAGCAGCTTGGGGGGCAGCGGGAGTCCTTTGGGTTTCTTC.

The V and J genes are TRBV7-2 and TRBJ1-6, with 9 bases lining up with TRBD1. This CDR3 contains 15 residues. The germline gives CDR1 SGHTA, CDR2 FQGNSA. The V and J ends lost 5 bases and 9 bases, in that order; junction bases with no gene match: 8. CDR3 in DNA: TGTGCCAGCAGCCCTCCCGGGACAGGGACTTCACCCCTCCACTTT. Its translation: CASSPPGTGTSPLHF.